The source of this T cell receptor beta chain is a study of human T cells and chemical hapten exposure. Overall study context: Enrolled patients were predominantly female and had alopecia areata, totalis or universalis.

Study-level findings and limits: DPC sensitization left the count of TCRs above 1 in 1000 unchanged. Expanded TCRs showed more large CDR3 clusters than pre-sensitization or healthy control sets. With patch test score, the counts of PT1 expanded TCRs showed a positive correlation.

V lost 5 bases, J lost 0 bases, and 15 bases lay in between. The CDR3 is 16 amino acids. From germline, CDR1 is LNHDA and CDR2 SQIVND (reference sequence). Time point indicated: pre-sensitization, week 0. The treatment denotes: therapeutic diphenylcyclopropenone sensitization with weekly scalp DPC. This clonotype was seen repeatedly, ten times or more. Antigen unknown. TCRdb re-derived calls from the RACE reads in MiXCR, one entry per CDR3 protein. The data show around 120,000 distinct CDR3 sequences, approximately 13% seen once. This receptor was taken from a woman aged 18-29 years with alopecia areata. Some clones in this sample may be carry-over from other donors' samples. The source was whole blood, collected in connection with sensitization to the hapten diphenylcyclopropenone (DPC). The rearrangement uses TRBV19 and TRBJ2-3, with D possibly being TRBD2 (6 bases). The CDR3 bases are TGTGCCAGTAGTCCCCTCCTTAGCGGCAGCACAGATACGCAGTATTTT. Protein: CASSPLLSGSTDTQYF.